This TCR beta chain was profiled in a study of blood T cell repertoires in COVID-19. The overall study: Both acute and convalescent COVID-19 samples were obtained from the United States, Italy and Spain. T cells, B-cell-depleted T cells, or PBMCs provided the cDNA or gDNA that served as material.

Authors' analysis steps: Estimated nucleated cell counts came from reference gene primer amplification. This table comes from immunoSEQ multiplex PCR, and its TCRdb copy is limited to in-frame clones, with some not included. The V and J calls and the clone size are those of that table, but D and trimming were determined from the DNA. The sample includes 400,000 to 500,000 clones, about nine tenths of them seen just once. The sample consisted of peripheral blood. The origin of this receptor is a woman aged 30 to 39 with active or convalescent COVID-19.

CDR3 residues: CASSGLASGSSDTQYF. The CDR3 DNA sequence: TGTGCCAGCAGTGGTCTGGCTAGCGGGAGTTCAGATACGCAGTATTTT. The gene calls are TRBV2 and TRBJ2-3; the match to TRBD2 covers 10 bases. Per the germline V gene, CDR1 is SNHLY and CDR2 is FYNNEI. The CDR3 is 16 amino acids. V shed 4 bases, J shed 4 bases, and the junction held 8 bases outside the gene matches.